What follows are 23 T cell receptor beta chains derived from one specimen sequenced in a study of OX40 agonist ivuxolimab in advanced cancers. TCRdb keeps only in-frame clones here, not all; method: immunoSEQ multiplex PCR. The sample lists tens of thousands of clones, almost 85% occurring once. This sample comprised CD4+ or CD8+ T cells sorted from blood, obtained in a trial of the OX40 agonist ivuxolimab. The receptors were gathered from an adult with an advanced solid tumor such as melanoma, head and neck, liver or kidney cancer.

The chain links TRBV15 to TRBJ2-7, with 8 bases identical to TRBD1. Germline V gives CDR1 LNHNV, CDR2 YYDKDF (reference sequence). CDR3 size: 15 residues. V shed 1 base and J 0 bases; nucleotides not matched to a gene: 2. DNA for the CDR3: TGTGCCACCAGCAGAGGGACAGGGTTCTCCTACGAGCAGTACTTC. Protein product: CATSRGTGFSYEQYF. Complete variable domain (other parts from reference TRBV15 and TRBJ2-7): DAMVIQNPRYQVTQFGKPVTLSCSQTLNHNVMYWYQQKSSQAPKLLFHYYDKDFNNEADTPDNFQSRRPNTSFCFLDIRSPGLGDTAMYLCATSRGTGFSYEQYFGPGTRLTVT.

The chain has TRBV7-3 and TRBJ2-3; the match to TRBD1 covers 7 bases. The germline V gene has CDR1 SGHTA and CDR2 FQGTGA. Germline trimming cut 5 bases from V and 10 bases from J; bases unmatched to any gene: 15. This CDR3 is 15 amino acids long. The CDR3 spells CASSLRQGRENAQYF. The CDR3 coding sequence is TGTGCCAGCAGCCTACGACAGGGCAGGGAGAACGCGCAGTATTTT.

This clone was seen once. This sequence joins TRBV4-1 and TRBJ2-7; D possibly corresponds to TRBD2 (5 bases). Germline CDR1 MGHRA, CDR2 YSYEKL. The V and J ends lost 1 base and 1 base respectively, with 8 bases between them. This CDR3 has 14 residues. The CDR3 spells CASSQVRDSYEQYF. CDR3 DNA: TGCGCCAGCAGCCAAGTGAGGGATTCCTACGAGCAGTACTTC.

The chain is built from TRBV28 and TRBJ1-5; D might be TRBD1 (5 bases). The CDR3 covers 13 residues. Germline V gene lookup returns CDR1 MDHEN and CDR2 SYDVKM. Trimming removed 9 bases at V and 0 bases at J, with 9 bases between. Here the CDR3 DNA reads TGTGCCAGTTTTAGGGGTAGCAATCAGCCCCAGCATTTT. Translating it yields CASFRGSNQPQHF. Variable domain in full (rest from reference TRBV28 and TRBJ1-5): DVKVTQSSRYLVKRTGEKVFLECVQDMDHENMFWYRQDPGLGLRLIYFSYDVKMKEKGDIPEGYSVSREKKERFSLILESASTNQTSMYLCASFRGSNQPQHFGDGTRLSIL.

The genes are TRBV19 and TRBJ2-3; the D call may be TRBD1 or TRBD2 (5 bases each). V was pared by 3 bases and J by 3 bases, with 7 bases between. CDR3 length: 13 amino acids. CDR1 and CDR2 (germline): LNHDA, SQIVND (reference sequence). The CDR3 DNA is TGTGCCAGTAGTATGGGACGGACAGATACGCAGTATTTT. Amino acid sequence: CASSMGRTDTQYF.

This clone was detected only a few times. This chain uses TRBV27 with TRBJ2-1, with 13 bases fitting TRBD2. After removal of 5 bases from V and 8 bases from J, the junction contained 6 bases not matched to a gene. The germline gives CDR1 MNHEY, CDR2 SMNVEV (reference sequence). The CDR3 runs 15 residues. DNA for the CDR3: TGTGCCAGCAGTCCCGGGACTAGCGGGGAGTATGAGCAGTTCTTC. This encodes CASSPGTSGEYEQFF.

The chain combines TRBV28 with TRBJ2-5, with 11 bases matching TRBD2. The CDR3 extends over 16 amino acids. Trimming at V came to 4 bases and at J to 0 bases, leaving 4 bases not matched to a gene. The germline V gene encodes CDR1 MDHEN and CDR2 SYDVKM. This chain's CDR3 is CASSSSGGPYQETQYF. Written as DNA, the CDR3 is TGTGCCAGCAGTTCTAGCGGGGGGCCGTACCAAGAGACCCAGTACTTC.

J is TRBJ2-7 and V is TRBV23-1; 8 bases map to TRBD1. TRBV23-1 is known as an ORF, though its function is uncertain. The V gene end was trimmed by 4 bases and the J gene end by 5 bases; junction bases not matched to a gene: 7. CDR3 length equals 14 residues. In DNA, the CDR3 is TGCGCCAGCAGTCCCAGGGGGCGCGGAGACGAGCAGTACTTC. Translated: CASSPRGRGDEQYF.

J is TRBJ2-3 and V is TRBV7-3; D not resolved. Germline V CDR1 and CDR2: SGHTA, FQGTGA. The length of the CDR3 is 14 residues. V lost 4 bases and J lost 2, with 10 bases in between. CDR3 nucleotides: TGTGCCAGCAGCTCGCTTTCTTCCACAGATACGCAGTATTTT. This gives the protein CASSSLSSTDTQYF. Full variable domain (remainder filled in from reference TRBV7-3 and TRBJ2-3): GAGVSQTPSNKVTEKGKYVELRCDPISGHTALYWYRQSLGQGPEFLIYFQGTGAADDSGLPNDRFFAVRPEGSVSTLKIQRTERGDSAVYLCASSSLSSTDTQYFGPGTRLTVL.

In its sample, this clone was seen once. The chain employs TRBV25-1 and TRBJ1-4; D is uncertain. The V end lost 3 bases, the J end lost 4 bases, and 6 bases lay between the germline ends. There are 13 residues in the CDR3. The germline CDR1 and CDR2 sequences are MGHDK and SYGVNS. In nucleotides, the CDR3 is TGTGCCAGCAGTGAGCGCTTTAATGAAAAACTGTTTTTT. Residues: CASSERFNEKLFF.

By proportion, this clone is medium-sized. This CDR3 is CASSPSRGGPEVETQYF. The CDR3 nucleotides read TGTGCCAGCAGCCCGAGTAGGGGGGGCCCGGAGGTGGAGACCCAGTACTTC. The chain links TRBV7-9 to TRBJ2-5; maybe TRBD2 (7 bases). This CDR3 has 17 amino acids. Trimming stripped 5 bases from V and 5 bases from J, with 24 bases between. Germline CDR1 and CDR2: SEHNR and FQNEAQ (reference sequence).

The rearrangement joins TRBV19 to TRBJ2-1; 8 nucleotides line up with TRBD2. V shed 3 bases and J 2 bases; nucleotides not matched to a gene: 3. This CDR3 is 15 amino acids long. Germline V gene lookup returns CDR1 LNHDA and CDR2 SQIVND (reference sequence). The CDR3 spells CASSMSGGPYNEQFF. The DNA of the CDR3 is TGTGCCAGTAGTATGAGCGGGGGCCCCTACAATGAGCAGTTCTTC. Using reference TRBV19 and TRBJ2-1 for the parts outside the CDR3, the full variable domain is DGGITQSPKYLFRKEGQNVTLSCEQNLNHDAMYWYRQDPGQGLRLIYYSQIVNDFQKGDIAEGYSVSREKKESFPLTVTSAQKNPTAFYLCASSMSGGPYNEQFFGPGTRLTVL.

V is TRBV27 and J is TRBJ2-1; D unresolved. With 3 bases removed from V and 7 bases from J, the gap between germline ends came to 10 bases. Per germline, CDR1 MNHEY and CDR2 SMNVEV (reference sequence). The CDR3 extends over 13 amino acids. In DNA, the CDR3 is TGTGCCAGCAGTTTGTCCAGGCTTAATGAGCAGTTCTTC. This gives the protein CASSLSRLNEQFF.

The rearrangement links TRBV19 to TRBJ2-4; possibly TRBD2 for D (5 bases). Germline CDR1 reads LNHDA; CDR2 reads SQIVND (reference sequence). The CDR3 contains 16 residues. The V and J ends lost 5 bases and 0 bases respectively, with 14 bases between them. CDR3 region: CASSPPPGGAKNIQYF. The DNA of the CDR3 is TGTGCCAGTAGTCCCCCCCCTGGAGGAGCCAAAAACATTCAGTACTTC.

The rearrangement links TRBV13 to TRBJ1-1; 9 bases map to TRBD1. Germline V CDR1 and CDR2: PRHDT, FYEKMQ (reference sequence). V gave up 5 bases and J gave up 10 bases; unmatched junction bases: 8. The CDR3 is 13 amino acids. The CDR3 bases are TGTGCCAGCAGCGACGGGACAGGGAAGGGAGCTTTCTTT. This translates into CASSDGTGKGAFF.

The rearrangement links TRBV6-5 to TRBJ1-1; 8 nucleotides align to TRBD1. Germline values: CDR1 MNHEY, CDR2 SVGAGI. V gave up 6 bases and J gave up 9 bases; unmatched junction bases: 6. This CDR3 has 12 amino acids. The CDR3 region is CASRTTGAQAFF. DNA for the CDR3: TGTGCCAGCAGAACGACAGGGGCTCAAGCTTTCTTT.

V gene TRBV5-4 combines with J gene TRBJ1-5; D remains ambiguous. The CDR3 runs to 13 residues. Germline CDR1 SGHNT, CDR2 YYREEE (reference sequence). Trimming stripped 0 bases from V and 7 bases from J, with 8 bases between. For the CDR3, the DNA is TGTGCCAGCAGCTTGGAACAGAACCAGCCCCAGCATTTT. This encodes CASSLEQNQPQHF.

The V gene is TRBV27, the J gene TRBJ2-3, with a weak D call TRBD2 (6 bases). Germline CDR1 is MNHEY and CDR2 is SMNVEV (reference sequence). The CDR3 runs to 14 residues. Trimming left V 6 bases short and J 7 bases short, with 17 bases between. The chain's CDR3 is CASSQPGTAYTQYF. The CDR3 nucleotides are TGTGCCAGCAGCCAACCTGGGACTGCTTATACGCAGTATTTT.

J is TRBJ2-5 and V is TRBV13; 14 bases map to TRBD2. The V segment lost 5 bases and the J segment 5 bases; nucleotides outside the gene matches: 7. The germline V gene encodes CDR1 PRHDT and CDR2 FYEKMQ (reference sequence). The CDR3 extends over 16 amino acids. CDR3 nucleotide sequence: TGTGCCAGCAGCCAAAGGACTAGCGGGGGGTCCGAGACCCAGTACTTC. Amino acid sequence: CASSQRTSGGSETQYF.

In its sample, this clone was seen once. V and J are TRBV9 and TRBJ1-2; D might be TRBD1 (5 bases). V was clipped by 0 bases and J by 6 bases, with 15 bases between them. The V gene's germline CDR1 is SGDLS and CDR2 YYNGEE. The CDR3 spans 15 residues. The CDR3 bases are TGTGCCAGCAGCGTAGCAGGAGGCAGGGTGGATGGCTACACCTTC. As protein: CASSVAGGRVDGYTF.

This clone was seen only once. The chain has TRBV29-1 and TRBJ2-2, with unresolved D. This CDR3 has 13 residues. The ends were cut back, 3 bases at V and 9 bases at J, with 14 bases in the middle. Germline assignment: CDR1 SQVTM and CDR2 ANQGSEA. The CDR3 coding sequence is TGCAGCGTTGATGCCCCCACGTCGAGGGAGCTGTTTTTT. Amino acid sequence: CSVDAPTSRELFF.

The V gene is TRBV30, the J gene TRBJ2-2; 10 bases map to TRBD1. V gave up 5 bases and J gave up 7 bases; unmatched junction bases: 1. The CDR3 sequence is 12 residues long. Germline V CDR1 and CDR2: GTSNPN, SVGIG (reference sequence). CDR3 bases: TGTGCCTGGGACAGGGGGCGCGGGGAGCTGTTTTTT. Its protein product is CAWDRGRGELFF.

This chain links TRBV19 with TRBJ2-3; a possible D gene is TRBD2 (7 bases). Germline CDR1 reads LNHDA; CDR2 reads SQIVND (reference sequence). The CDR3 extends over 16 amino acids. Trimming shortened V by 5 bases and J by 4 bases, and 19 bases separated the two germline ends. The chain's CDR3 is CASSLLGGGHSDTQYF. In DNA, the CDR3 is TGTGCCAGTAGTCTCCTTGGCGGGGGCCATTCAGATACGCAGTATTTT.